This TCR beta chain originates from a study of CD8+ T cells in alopecia areata (dated by TCRdb to the late 2010s). Regarding the study in general: In both human patients and the C3H/HeJ mouse model, the study applied high-throughput TCRbeta sequencing to look at T cell clonal expansion in alopecia areata. Amplification of TCRbeta CDR3 regions was done by immunoSEQ multiplex PCR using 35 Vbeta forward primers and 13 Jbeta reverse primers. Scalp tissue and sorted CD4+ and CD8+ peripheral blood T cells from patchy and totalis/universalis alopecia areata patients and from healthy controls were covered by human TCRbeta sequencing. Scalp clonality was compared across normal scalp (n=4), patchy alopecia areata scalp (n=8), and alopecia totalis/universalis scalp (n=8). The RNA source kit depended on sample type: the PAXgene miRNA kit for fixed scalp, the miRNeasy kit for PBMCs, and the RNeasy kit for mouse skin. Overall study outcomes, separate from this receptor: Scalp TCR repertoire analysis is complicated because resident alphabeta T cells in normal human skin are also sequenced, whereas mouse skin is dominated by gammadelta T cells. Compared with mice, TCR sequences shared between patients were less clear, possibly partly because of HLA diversity across the patient population. Higher clonality and more expanded CD8+ clones were observed in lesional scalp than in normal scalp, particularly in alopecia totalis/universalis, a finding suggestive of antigenic drive.

The library was produced with the immunoSEQ multiplex PCR assay. RNA was extracted from all samples and reverse transcribed into cDNA as template for TCR sequencing. First-strand cDNA was synthesized using SuperScript III with a 2:1 mix of oligo-dT and random hexamers. A synthetic immune receptor repertoire was used to measure amplification bias, and any remaining bias was corrected computationally. Per the source publication's procedure: After raw reads were preprocessed to remove errors, the CDR3 was defined following IMGT conventions as running from the conserved cysteine to phenylalanine. To get clonality, Shannon entropy was normalized by log2 of the number of productive unique TCRs and the result was subtracted from 1. Scalp TCRbeta sequences were cross-referenced with sorted blood CD4 and CD8 repertoires so that the CD4 or CD8 identity of scalp clones could be inferred. Entries here come from immuneACCESS through TCRdb and include only in-frame sequences with V and J called. Some clones fail to appear in such tables; in the studies checked, an unresolved V gene covers under half of the shortfall, and the cause of the remainder is unknown. V and J calls plus clone size are reproduced from that table; the DNA served to infer D and trimming. Within this sample are around 190,000 clones, with 56% of them counted one time only. 4.5% to 6% of the sample goes to the ten largest clones.

PBMCs were isolated by density centrifugation and stained for CD3, CD4 and CD8, and CD4+ and CD8+ T cells were sorted on a FACSAria. Unaffected controls provided scalp biopsies and blood samples. As to this clone: The antigen it binds to is not known. No base qualities exist here, and no much larger clone lies one base off it.

There are 13 amino acids in the CDR3, from cysteine to phenylalanine inclusive. The only DNA kept is the CDR3, 39 bases in frame from the first base. V is cut by 11 bases and J by 5 bases, and the space between the germline ends is 16 bases. As encoded in the germline V gene (reference sequence), CDR1 is MNHEY while CDR2 is SMNVEV. The sample taken for sequencing was CD8+ T cells sorted from blood. The chain uses TRBV27 and TRBJ1-5; no D gene is confidently identified. This sequence originates from a human donor in good health. The CDR3 protein sequence reads: CALCGRDYQPQHF. The sequenced DNA is TGTGCCCTCTGTGGGCGGGATTATCAGCCCCAGCATTTT.